This TCR beta chain was obtained from a study of T cells after yellow fever vaccination. Findings and caveats of the study: Weaker in magnitude, the secondary response showed a faster peak on day 5 versus 15.

TCRdb redid the calling of the 5' RACE reads with MiXCR, one entry per CDR3 protein. Counted here are approximately 330,000 distinct CDR3 sequences, roughly 4% occurring once; the ten biggest clones make up around 23%. With regard to this clonotype: Its matching antigen is unknown.

This CDR3 has 10 residues. The germline V gene encodes CDR1 GTSNPN and CDR2 SVGIG (reference sequence). V was trimmed by 2 bases and J by 5 bases, leaving 3 bases between them. The chain has TRBV30 and TRBJ2-5; D unresolved. This specimen was PBMCs, taken 5 days after the yellow fever booster vaccination. This receptor was obtained from a man younger than 30 who received the YFV17D yellow fever vaccine. CDR3 sequence (DNA): TGTGCCTGGAGTATGGAGACCCAGTACTTC. Translating gives CAWSMETQYF. Together with reference TRBV30 and TRBJ2-5, the CDR3 gives the full variable domain: SQTIHQWPATLVQPVGSPLSLECTVEGTSNPNLYWYRQAAGRGLQLLFYSVGIGQISSEVPQNLSASRPQDRQFILSSKKLLLSDSGFYLCAWSMETQYFGPGTRLLVL.